Each of the 20 T cell receptor beta chains below was sequenced from the same sample in a study of technical replicates of blood from a handful of donors. Sequencing used immunoSEQ multiplex PCR; TCRdb keeps in-frame clones, though not all of them. The sample consists of roughly 79,000 clones, approximately 75% of them appearing once. Sequencing used PBMCs. Receptors originate from a human donor in good health. Some clones in this sample may be carry-over from other donors' samples.

The V call is TRBV7-6, the J call TRBJ1-2; TRBD1 matches at 9 bases. The CDR3 is made up of 15 amino acids. V was pared by 3 bases and J by 1 base, with 3 bases of the junction left unmatched. Germline CDR1 SGHVS, CDR2 FNYEAQ. This CDR3 reads CASSFGTGINYGYTF. The CDR3 region has the DNA TGTGCCAGCAGCTTTGGGACAGGGATTAACTATGGCTACACCTTC.

The J gene is TRBJ2-7, the V gene TRBV10-3; 9 bases match TRBD2. CDR1 ENHRY and CDR2 SYGVKD come from the germline V gene. There are 14 residues in the CDR3. The J segment lost 2 bases and the V segment lost 6 bases, leaving 5 bases of the junction unmatched. CDR3 amino acids: CAIRPSGATYEQYF. In DNA form, the CDR3 reads TGTGCCATCAGGCCTAGCGGGGCAACCTACGAGCAGTACTTC.

V usage is TRBV4-3 and J usage is TRBJ2-3; no clear D. The CDR3 has 15 amino acids. V dropped 5 bases and J dropped 0 bases, with 12 bases sitting between them. The germline CDR1 and CDR2 sequences are LGHNA and YSLEER. The CDR3 bases are TGCGCCAGCAGCAAGTACCCGCAGAGCACAGATACGCAGTATTTT. Amino acids: CASSKYPQSTDTQYF.

This chain joins TRBV10-1 and TRBJ2-7; D may be TRBD2 (5 bases). In germline, CDR1 is WNHNN, CDR2 SYGVQD (reference sequence). This CDR3 is 11 amino acids long. The CDR3 DNA sequence: TGCGCAGGACGAGGGATCTACGAGCAGTACTTC. Protein product: CAGRGIYEQYF.

This chain links TRBV9 with TRBJ2-1, with TRBD2 matching 8 bases. CDR1 and CDR2 (germline): SGDLS, YYNGEE. The CDR3 is made up of 15 amino acids. The junction had 5 bases not matched to a gene; V was cut back by 2 bases and J by 4 bases. The CDR3 sequence is CASSVRSGGYNEQFF. The DNA for the CDR3 is TGTGCCAGCAGCGTCAGAAGCGGGGGATACAATGAGCAGTTCTTC.

The chain links TRBV7-4 to TRBJ2-7, with 7 bases lining up with TRBD2. This CDR3 contains 17 residues. Per germline, CDR1 SGHVT and CDR2 SQSDAQ. After removal of 4 bases from V and 2 bases from J, the junction contained 14 bases not matched to a gene. CDR3 sequence (DNA): TGTGCCAGCAGCTGGACCCTGACTAGCTCTTGGCCCTACGAGCAGTACTTC. Translating gives CASSWTLTSSWPYEQYF.

The V call is TRBV4-3, the J call TRBJ1-1; TRBD1 matches at 8 bases. Germline V gene lookup returns CDR1 LGHNA and CDR2 YSLEER. V lost 0 bases and J lost 5; bases outside the gene matches: 5. This CDR3 has 15 amino acids. CDR3 DNA sequence: TGCGCCAGCAGCCAAGACCGGACAGGGCGGACTGAAGCTTTCTTT. Translated, it gives CASSQDRTGRTEAFF.

The rearrangement joins TRBV5-4 to TRBJ2-5, with 12 nucleotides matching TRBD2. Trimming at V came to 4 bases and at J to 4 bases, leaving 17 bases not matched to a gene. Germline V gene lookup returns CDR1 SGHNT and CDR2 YYREEE (reference sequence). CDR3 length: 19 amino acids. The CDR3 DNA sequence: TGTGCCAGCAGCCTAAGGACTAGCGGGATTAAGGGTCCTACAGAGACCCAGTACTTC. Amino acids: CASSLRTSGIKGPTETQYF.

This clone was seen just once. J is TRBJ2-5 and V is TRBV7-8, with TRBD2 identical over 7 bases. Trimming removed 5 bases from V and 5 bases from J; junction bases left unmatched: 14. This CDR3 is built from 16 residues. Germline CDR1 is SGHVS and CDR2 is FQNEAQ. The CDR3 sequence is CASSKSRLGGLETQYF. The DNA for the CDR3 is TGTGCCAGCAGCAAATCCCGACTGGGGGGGTTGGAGACCCAGTACTTC.

The V call is TRBV5-1, the J call TRBJ1-1, with TRBD1 identical over 11 bases. Germline values: CDR1 SGHRS, CDR2 YFSETQ. The CDR3 spans 17 residues. V lost 0 bases, J lost 1 base, and 5 bases stayed unmatched. This CDR3 reads CASSLGDRGFQNTEAFF. DNA of the CDR3: TGCGCCAGCAGCTTGGGGGACAGGGGGTTTCAGAACACTGAAGCTTTCTTT.

The CDR3 region is CASSRRDMSSYNEQFF. CDR3 sequence (DNA): TGCGCCAGCAGCCGTAGGGACATGAGCTCCTACAATGAGCAGTTCTTC. The chain is built from TRBV4-3 and TRBJ2-1, with a tentative D call TRBD1 (6 bases). Germline CDR1 and CDR2: LGHNA and YSLEER. V dropped 4 bases and J dropped 0 bases, with 13 bases sitting between them. The CDR3 is made up of 16 amino acids.

V gene TRBV11-2 combines with J gene TRBJ2-5; TRBD1 matches at 7 bases. The CDR3 consists of 14 residues. V dropped 1 base and J dropped 1; count of bases not matched to a gene: 0. Per the germline V gene, CDR1 is SGHAT and CDR2 is FQNNGV. The CDR3 sequence: CASSLGTGQETQYF. The CDR3 nucleotides read TGTGCCAGCAGCTTAGGGACAGGCCAAGAGACCCAGTACTTC. The entire variable domain, with the rest obtained from reference TRBV11-2 and TRBJ2-5, is as follows: EAGVAQSPRYKIIEKRQSVAFWCNPISGHATLYWYQQILGQGPKLLIQFQNNGVVDDSQLPKDRFSAERLKGVDSTLKIQPAKLEDSAVYLCASSLGTGQETQYFGPGTRLLVL.

The chain employs TRBV4-2 and TRBJ2-5; 11 nucleotides align to TRBD1. The CDR3 extends over 17 amino acids. After removal of 1 base from V and 4 bases from J, the junction contained 8 bases not matched to a gene. Germline loops: CDR1 LGHNA, CDR2 YNFKEQ. In nucleotides, the CDR3 is TGTGCCAGCAGCCAAGGCTTGGACAGGGGGCGCCCAGAGACCCAGTACTTC. Translated: CASSQGLDRGRPETQYF.

V gene TRBV7-2 combines with J gene TRBJ2-1; possibly TRBD2 for D (5 bases). V was clipped by 4 bases and J by 6 bases, with 10 bases between them. CDR3 length: 13 amino acids. The germline V gene has CDR1 SGHTA and CDR2 FQGNSA. CDR3: CASSSGSGNEQFF. For the CDR3, the DNA is TGTGCCAGCAGCTCGGGGAGCGGCAATGAGCAGTTCTTC.

The V call is TRBV4-1, the J call TRBJ1-1, with TRBD1 as a possible D gene (5 bases). The CDR3 runs 14 residues. The germline V gene has CDR1 MGHRA and CDR2 YSYEKL. V was clipped by 4 bases and J by 4 bases, with 13 bases between them. The CDR3 DNA reads as TGCGCCAGCAGCCTGGGACTACGGGGCACTGAAGCTTTCTTT. Translating it yields CASSLGLRGTEAFF.

DNA for the CDR3: TGTGCCAGCAGCCGCCCTTCCCGGACAGGGGGATACGAGCAGTACTTC. Translation gives CASSRPSRTGGYEQYF. V and J are TRBV5-4 and TRBJ2-7; TRBD1 agrees at 10 bases. The CDR3 covers 16 residues. J gave up 4 bases and V 4 bases, and 11 bases lay outside the gene matches. Germline V CDR1 and CDR2: SGHNT, YYREEE (reference sequence).

This chain joins TRBV10-3 and TRBJ1-6, with D perhaps TRBD1 (5 bases). Germline V gene lookup returns CDR1 ENHRY and CDR2 SYGVKD. The V end was cut by 2 bases, the J end by 6 bases, with 11 bases between. This CDR3 has 15 amino acids. The CDR3 region has the DNA TGTGCCATCAGTGAGGGGCAGGGTCGTAATTCACCCCTCCACTTT. Translation gives CAISEGQGRNSPLHF.

The rearrangement links TRBV10-3 to TRBJ2-2, with TRBD1 identical over 7 bases. Germline lookup yields CDR1 ENHRY and CDR2 SYGVKD. Trimming removed 8 bases from V and 1 base from J; junction bases left unmatched: 4. This CDR3 contains 14 residues. The CDR3 region is CAISTGLNTGELFF. Written as DNA, the CDR3 is TGTGCCATCTCGACAGGGCTGAACACCGGGGAGCTGTTTTTT.

The chain joins TRBV6-7 to TRBJ1-5, with D hard to call. TRBV6-7 is annotated as an ORF whose role is uncertain. The V end was cut by 8 bases, the J end by 9 bases, with 20 bases between. CDR3 length: 14 amino acids. DNA of the CDR3: TGTGCCAGCTTTAAACGAGGCGATCGGGTGCCCCAGCATTTT. Protein product: CASFKRGDRVPQHF.

J is TRBJ2-7 and V is TRBV15, with D possibly being TRBD2 (5 bases). V was shortened by 1 base and J by 6 bases, with 16 bases between the two germline ends. CDR1 is LNHNV and CDR2 is YYDKDF in the germline V gene (reference sequence). The CDR3 is 15 residues long. The CDR3 reads CATSRATVRGFEQYF. The CDR3 DNA follows: TGTGCCACCAGCAGAGCGACGGTTCGGGGTTTCGAGCAGTACTTC.